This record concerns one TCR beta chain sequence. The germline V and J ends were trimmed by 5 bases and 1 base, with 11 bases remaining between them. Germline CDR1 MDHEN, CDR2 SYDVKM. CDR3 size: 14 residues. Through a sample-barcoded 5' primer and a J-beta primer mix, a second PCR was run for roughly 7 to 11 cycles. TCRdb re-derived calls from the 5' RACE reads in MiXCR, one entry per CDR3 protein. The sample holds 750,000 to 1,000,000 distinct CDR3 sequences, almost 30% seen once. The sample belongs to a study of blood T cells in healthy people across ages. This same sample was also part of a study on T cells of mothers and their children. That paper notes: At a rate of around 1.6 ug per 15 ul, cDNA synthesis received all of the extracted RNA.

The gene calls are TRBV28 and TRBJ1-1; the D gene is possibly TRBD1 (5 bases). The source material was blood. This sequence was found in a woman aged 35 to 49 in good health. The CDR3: CASSDDSANTEAFF. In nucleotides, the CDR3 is TGTGCCAGCAGTGACGACAGCGCGAACACTGAAGCTTTCTTT.